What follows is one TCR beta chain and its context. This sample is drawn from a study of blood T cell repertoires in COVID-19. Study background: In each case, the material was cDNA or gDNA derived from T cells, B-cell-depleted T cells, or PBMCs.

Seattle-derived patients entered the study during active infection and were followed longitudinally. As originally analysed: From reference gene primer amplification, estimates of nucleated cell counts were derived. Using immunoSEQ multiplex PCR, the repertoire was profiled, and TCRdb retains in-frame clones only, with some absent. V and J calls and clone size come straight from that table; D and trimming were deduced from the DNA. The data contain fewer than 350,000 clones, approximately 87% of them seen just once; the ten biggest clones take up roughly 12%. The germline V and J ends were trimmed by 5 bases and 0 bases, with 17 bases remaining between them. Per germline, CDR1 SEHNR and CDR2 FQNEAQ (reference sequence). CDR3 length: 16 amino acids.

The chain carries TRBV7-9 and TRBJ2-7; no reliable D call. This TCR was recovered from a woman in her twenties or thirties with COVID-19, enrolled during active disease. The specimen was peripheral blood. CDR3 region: CASSGVGPHTSYEQYF. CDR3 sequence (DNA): TGTGCCAGCAGCGGCGTTGGGCCTCATACCTCCTACGAGCAGTACTTC.